A selection of T cell receptor beta chains follows, all from one sample in a study of cytomegalovirus exposure and HLA in healthy donors. Sequenced by immunoSEQ multiplex PCR; TCRdb stores in-frame clones only, minus some. The top ten hold roughly 8.2% of the sample, which has roughly 120,000 clones, roughly 69% seen once. The sample comprised PBMCs. The receptors were sampled from a woman in her 40s in good health and CMV-seropositive. The CDR3 runs from the conserved cysteine through the conserved F or W. The D gene is left open where the match is weak. Expanded clones get a size class; other rows say once, few or many, or leave the size out.

V: TRBV6-5; size: -; J: TRBJ1-5; D: -; DNA: TGTGCCAGCAGTTATGTTCAGGGGATGGGTCAGCCCCAGCATTTT; CDR3: CASSYVQGMGQPQHF
V: TRBV4-1; size: -; J: TRBJ2-3; D: TRBD2; DNA: TGCGCCAGCAGCCGTACTAGCGGGGGGGCCGAAGATACGCAGTATTTT; CDR3: CASSRTSGGAEDTQYF
V: TRBV2; size: -; J: TRBJ1-2; D: -; DNA: TGTGCCAGCATAAGCGACTTTAACTATGGCTACACCTTC; CDR3: CASISDFNYGYTF
V: TRBV10-3; size: few; J: TRBJ2-2; D: TRBD1; DNA: TGTGCCATCAGTGAAGAGACAGGGGTCGGGGAGCTGTTTTTT; CDR3: CAISEETGVGELFF
V: TRBV19; size: -; J: TRBJ1-4; D: -; DNA: TGTGCCAGTATGGGGCGGACAAGTTGGTTTTTT; CDR3: CASMGRTSWFF
V: TRBV20-1; size: -; J: TRBJ1-2; D: -; DNA: TGCAGTGCCCGAGGGGGAAATGGCTACACCTTC; CDR3: CSARGGNGYTF
V: TRBV18; size: -; J: TRBJ2-7; D: TRBD1; DNA: TGTGCCAGCTCACCAGAGGGGACAGGGGTTTACGAGCAGTACTTC; CDR3: CASSPEGTGVYEQYF
V: TRBV29-1; size: -; J: TRBJ1-1; D: -; DNA: TGCAGCGTTTCGACAGGACTTCTAACTGAAGCTTTCTTT; CDR3: CSVSTGLLTEAFF
V: TRBV27; size: -; J: TRBJ1-3; D: -; DNA: TGTGCCAGCAGTTCTGACACGTATGGAAACACCATATATTTT; CDR3: CASSSDTYGNTIYF
V: TRBV2; size: few; J: TRBJ1-1; D: -; DNA: TGTGCCAGCAGTGAATTGAGGGATACTGAAGCTTTCTTT; CDR3: CASSELRDTEAFF